The 2 T cell receptor beta chains in this list originate from one sample, sequenced in a study of shared clonotypes between healthy human individuals. The data were produced by immunoSEQ multiplex PCR, yet TCRdb's version contains in-frame clones alone and is incomplete. Found here are about 380,000 clones, 96% of them singletons; the top ten hold approximately 0.3%. Sample: memory CD8+ T cells sorted from blood. Specified subset: CD45RO+ cells pooled with CCR7-negative TemRA cells. The receptor set was obtained from a man aged 25-45 years in good health.

The V and J genes are TRBV27 and TRBJ1-1; D is uncertain. The V and J ends lost 7 bases and 6 bases respectively, with 15 bases between them. Looked up from germline, CDR1 is MNHEY and CDR2 is SMNVEV (reference sequence). The CDR3 has 13 amino acids. Here the CDR3 DNA reads TGTGCCAGCAAAGGGTCCATAGTTTCTGAAGCTTTCTTT. Protein product: CASKGSIVSEAFF.

V gene TRBV4-1 combines with J gene TRBJ1-2; a weak D match, TRBD1 (6 bases). Trimming stripped 3 bases from V and 3 bases from J, with 20 bases between. This CDR3 is built from 17 residues. CDR1 is MGHRA and CDR2 is YSYEKL in the germline V gene. This CDR3 reads CASSHESCSGGHYGYTF. The CDR3 DNA sequence: TGCGCCAGCAGCCACGAATCGTGCTCGGGGGGCCACTATGGCTACACCTTC.